This entry lists 5 T cell receptor beta chains sequenced from one sample in a study of control samples from healthy donors and cancer patients (dated by TCRdb to the early 2020s). The protocol used for the library was the immunoSEQ multiplex PCR assay. TCRdb carries this immuneACCESS record with in-frame sequences only. Its versions omit some clonotypes, under half of them owing to an unresolved V gene in the studies checked, with the rest unexplained. In all, the sample holds about 130,000 clones, and about 88% of those were seen once. The top ten clonotypes cover roughly 3.2% of the sample. Sequenced: blood. Receptors originate from a man aged 45 to 65 in good health.

The chain recombines TRBV12-5 with TRBJ1-1; D is unresolved. V was pared by 7 bases and J by 1 base, with 4 bases between. The CDR3 covers 11 residues. Germline V gene data show CDR1 as LGHNT and CDR2 as FRNRAP. DNA for the CDR3: TGTGCTAGTGTGGGGAACACTGAAGCTTTCTTT. Residues: CASVGNTEAFF.

This clone was counted a single time. The V call is TRBV11-2, the J call TRBJ2-1, with D possibly matching TRBD1 (5 bases). The V and J ends lost 3 bases and 4 bases respectively, with 16 bases between them. Germline V gives CDR1 SGHAT, CDR2 FQNNGV. CDR3 length: 16 amino acids. CDR3 in DNA: TGTGCCAGCAGCTTCGAGGCCAGGGCAGTTTACAATGAGCAGTTCTTC. Its translation is CASSFEARAVYNEQFF.

The chain employs TRBV27 and TRBJ2-3; 11 bases line up with TRBD2. Germline CDR1 is MNHEY and CDR2 is SMNVEV (reference sequence). V lost 6 bases, J lost 8 bases, and 10 bases stayed unmatched. This CDR3 region has 15 residues. The CDR3 nucleotides are TGTGCCAGCAGACCCGGGACTAGCGGAAGTTCTACGCAGTATTTT. Protein sequence: CASRPGTSGSSTQYF.

The V and J genes are TRBV11-1 and TRBJ1-2; D uncertain. CDR1 and CDR2 from the germline V gene are SGHAT and FQDESV (reference sequence). Trimming stripped 5 bases from V and 4 bases from J, with 14 bases between. This CDR3 is built from 14 residues. The CDR3 nucleotides read TGTGCCAGCAGCCCAAACAAAGACCCCTATGGCTACACCTTC. Its translation: CASSPNKDPYGYTF.

The genes are TRBV7-9 and TRBJ1-6; weak D call: TRBD1 (5 bases). The germline V gene has CDR1 SEHNR and CDR2 FQNEAQ (reference sequence). The V gene lost 5 bases and the J gene lost 6 bases, with 17 bases spanning the gap. The CDR3 covers 16 residues. CDR3 in amino acids: CASSGTSGNPNSPLHF. The CDR3 DNA is TGTGCCAGCAGCGGCACCTCAGGGAACCCTAATTCACCCCTCCACTTT.